This TCR beta chain was identified during a study of T cells after yellow fever vaccination. Overall study results and limits: Overall, a small share of clonotypes was seen in both CD4 and CD8 compartments. Post-booster repertoires again held most primary-vaccination clones (approximately 96% CD4, 85% to 90% CD8). Secondary responses were weaker yet peaked faster, day 5 versus 15.

Synthesis of TCR cDNA relied on 5'RACE template switching, which attached a universal primer site and UMIs. Via MiXCR, TCRdb re-called the 5' RACE reads, giving one row per CDR3 protein. The repertoire consists of 300,000 to 350,000 distinct CDR3 sequences, with around 4.1% occurring once and the leading ten covering 24%. This clonotype was recorded a few times. Its antigen is currently unknown. CDR1 is SGHAT and CDR2 is FQNNGV in the germline V gene. The CDR3 loop spans 17 amino acids. V was clipped by 5 bases and J by 7 bases; unmatched bases: 13. The sequence came from a man aged 18 to 30 who received the YFV17D yellow fever vaccine. This chain uses TRBV11-2 with TRBJ2-3; 12 bases map to TRBD2. Sequenced material: PBMCs, taken 5 days after the yellow fever booster vaccination. This chain's CDR3 is CASSPYPSGGALYTQYF. The CDR3 DNA sequence: TGTGCCAGCAGCCCCTATCCTAGCGGGGGGGCCTTATATACGCAGTATTTT. Using reference TRBV11-2 and TRBJ2-3 for the parts outside the CDR3, the full variable domain is EAGVAQSPRYKIIEKRQSVAFWCNPISGHATLYWYQQILGQGPKLLIQFQNNGVVDDSQLPKDRFSAERLKGVDSTLKIQPAKLEDSAVYLCASSPYPSGGALYTQYFGPGTRLTVL.